One and the same sample provided the 29 T cell receptor beta chains below, sequenced in a study of blood T cell repertoires in COVID-19. The table came from immunoSEQ multiplex PCR; TCRdb's copy has only in-frame clones and leaves some out. The repertoire holds 490,000 or so clones, with approximately 90% as singletons. Sequencing was carried out using PBMCs or T cells enriched from blood (not recorded which). These receptors originate from a woman in her forties who had recovered from COVID-19.

V usage is TRBV28 and J usage is TRBJ1-5; D is unclear. V shed 6 bases and J shed 7 bases, with 16 bases lying between them. The CDR3 loop spans 14 amino acids. Germline CDR1 reads MDHEN; CDR2 reads SYDVKM. The CDR3 coding sequence is TGTGCCAGCAGCCCTCGGGGAGAAGGGCAGCCCCAGCATTTT. It translates to CASSPRGEGQPQHF.

The CDR3 here is CASTPPRPGELFF. As DNA, the CDR3 is TGTGCCAGCACTCCGCCTAGACCCGGGGAGCTGTTTTTT. The chain recombines TRBV6-5 with TRBJ2-2; D remains ambiguous. The V end was cut by 7 bases, the J end by 6 bases, with 12 bases between. Germline lookup yields CDR1 MNHEY and CDR2 SVGAGI. This CDR3 contains 13 residues.

This clone was counted between two and nine times. The chain joins TRBV5-4 to TRBJ2-3; 8 nucleotides line up with TRBD1. The CDR3 spans 15 residues. After removal of 3 bases from V and 3 bases from J, the junction contained 6 bases not matched to a gene. Germline CDR1 is SGHNT and CDR2 is YYREEE (reference sequence). Here the CDR3 reads CASSWWGTGTDTQYF. In DNA form, the CDR3 reads TGTGCCAGCAGCTGGTGGGGGACAGGTACAGATACGCAGTATTTT.

V usage is TRBV7-9 and J usage is TRBJ2-3, with a possible D match to TRBD2 (6 bases). Trimming removed 5 bases at V and 1 base at J, with 16 bases between. Germline CDR1 and CDR2: SEHNR and FQNEAQ (reference sequence). The CDR3 length is 16 residues. This CDR3 is CASSPSGGVGTDTQYF. CDR3 sequence (DNA): TGTGCCAGCAGCCCCTCGGGCGGGGTCGGCACAGATACGCAGTATTTT.

The chain carries TRBV30 and TRBJ2-3, with D perhaps TRBD2 (5 bases). With 0 bases removed from V and 1 base from J, the gap between germline ends came to 8 bases. CDR1 GTSNPN and CDR2 SVGIG come from the germline V gene (reference sequence). The CDR3 extends over 14 amino acids. CDR3 loop: CAWSVLDGTDTQYF. DNA of the CDR3: TGTGCCTGGAGTGTACTAGATGGCACAGATACGCAGTATTTT.

This chain joins TRBV24-1 and TRBJ2-1, with 11 bases matching TRBD2. The CDR3 sequence is 16 residues long. With V trimmed by 3 bases and J by 3 bases, 3 bases remained unmatched. Germline loops: CDR1 KGHDR, CDR2 SFDVKD. This CDR3 is CATSDPSGRNYNEQFF. In DNA form, the CDR3 reads TGTGCCACCAGTGATCCTAGCGGGAGGAACTACAATGAGCAGTTCTTC.

The chain recombines TRBV5-6 with TRBJ2-7; D may be TRBD1 (5 bases). Between the trimmed V and J ends, which lost 0 bases and 6 bases, there was a span of 10 bases. Germline V gene lookup returns CDR1 SGHDT and CDR2 YYEEEE. The length of the CDR3 is 13 residues. CDR3 DNA: TGTGCCAGCAGCTTGGGACAGAGCTTCGAGCAGTACTTC. Amino acids: CASSLGQSFEQYF. The whole variable domain, remainder taken from reference TRBV5-6 and TRBJ2-7, is DAGVTQSPTHLIKTRGQQVTLRCSPKSGHDTVSWYQQALGQGPQFIFQYYEEEERQRGNFPDRFSGHQFPNYSSELNVNALLLGDSALYLCASSLGQSFEQYFGPGTRLTVT.

The sample holds a few counts of this clone. The chain joins TRBV18 to TRBJ2-5; 7 bases are a match to TRBD1. Looked up from germline, CDR1 is KGHSH and CDR2 is LQKENI. The CDR3 runs to 15 residues. V lost 3 bases to trimming and J lost 2 bases; unmatched junction nucleotides: 6. The DNA for the CDR3 is TGTGCCAGCTCACCGCCCATGGGACAGCAAGAGACCCAGTACTTC. This translates into CASSPPMGQQETQYF.

The genes are TRBV5-4 and TRBJ1-1; D unresolved. The V end was cut by 3 bases, the J end by 1 base, with 7 bases between. Germline CDR1 and CDR2: SGHNT and YYREEE (reference sequence). This CDR3 has 13 amino acids. The CDR3 protein is CASSSVSNTEAFF. Written as DNA, the CDR3 is TGTGCCAGCAGCTCAGTTTCGAACACTGAAGCTTTCTTT.

This clone occurred a few times. This sequence joins TRBV9 and TRBJ1-3; D gene uncertain. Germline V gives CDR1 SGDLS, CDR2 YYNGEE. V was shortened by 4 bases and J by 1 base, with 15 bases between the two germline ends. The CDR3 extends over 16 amino acids. This chain's CDR3 is CASSSNSLDSGNTIYF. The CDR3 DNA reads as TGTGCCAGCAGCTCTAACAGCCTCGATTCTGGAAACACCATATATTTT.

V usage is TRBV7-2 and J usage is TRBJ2-1, with D possibly TRBD1 on 6 matching bases. The CDR3 covers 14 residues. Trimming removed 5 bases at V and 4 bases at J, with 12 bases between. From germline, CDR1 is SGHTA and CDR2 FQGNSA. The CDR3 loop is CASSLEGVYNEQFF. DNA of the CDR3: TGTGCCAGCAGCCTAGAGGGGGTTTACAATGAGCAGTTCTTC. Full variable domain (outside the CDR3, taken from reference TRBV7-2 and TRBJ2-1): GAGVSQSPSNKVTEKGKDVELRCDPISGHTALYWYRQSLGQGLEFLIYFQGNSAPDKSGLPSDRFSAERTGGSVSTLTIQRTQQEDSAVYLCASSLEGVYNEQFFGPGTRLTVL.

This chain joins TRBV5-1 and TRBJ2-1; possible D gene TRBD2, 7 bases. The ends were cut back, 0 bases at V and 6 bases at J, with 16 bases in the middle. Germline CDR1 SGHRS, CDR2 YFSETQ. The length of the CDR3 is 16 residues. CDR3 in amino acids: CASSLVGGRLVNEQFF. CDR3 DNA: TGCGCCAGCAGCTTGGTCGGGGGGCGCTTAGTCAATGAGCAGTTCTTC.

A remark on this clone: Other DNA sequences in the sample encode the same CDR3. CDR3 nucleotide sequence: TGTGCCAGCAGCCAAGCGGGCAGGGGCACTGAAGCTTTCTTT. The encoded protein is CASSQAGRGTEAFF. The gene calls are TRBV3-1 (or the pseudogene TRBV3-2) and TRBJ1-1; D is perhaps TRBD1 (6 bases). The CDR3 totals 14 residues. CDR1 and CDR2 from the germline V gene are LGHDT and YNNKEL (reference sequence). Deletions cut 1 base from V and 4 bases from J, with 10 bases between.

The CDR3 protein is CASSASLAGGWTGELFF. In DNA, the CDR3 is TGTGCCAGCAGCGCGTCGCTAGCGGGAGGTTGGACCGGGGAGCTGTTTTTT. The V and J genes are TRBV9 and TRBJ2-2, with 11 bases aligning to TRBD2. Germline V gives CDR1 SGDLS, CDR2 YYNGEE. CDR3 length: 17 residues. Losses at the gene ends were 3 bases for V and 5 bases for J; bases not matched to a gene: 9.

This clone has only a few counts. This chain connects TRBV5-1 to TRBJ2-7; 14 nucleotides align to TRBD2. The CDR3 contains 18 residues. Unmatched junction bases numbered 11, after V lost 5 bases and J lost 1 base. CDR1 SGHRS and CDR2 YFSETQ come from the germline V gene. The CDR3 DNA reads TGCGCCAGCAGGGGGACTAGCGGGAGTGGATCCCGTTCCTACGAGCAGTACTTC. It yields the protein CASRGTSGSGSRSYEQYF.

This chain joins TRBV18 and TRBJ1-1, with 9 positions matching TRBD1. Germline V gene sequence: CDR1 KGHSH, CDR2 LQKENI. Germline trimming cut 6 bases from V and 0 bases from J; bases unmatched to any gene: 8. CDR3 length: 16 amino acids. CDR3 loop: CASSPTGGIMNTEAFF. The CDR3 DNA follows: TGTGCCAGCTCGCCTACAGGGGGCATTATGAACACTGAAGCTTTCTTT. The full variable domain, rest sourced from reference TRBV18 and TRBJ1-1, is NAGVMQNPRHLVRRRGQEARLRCSPMKGHSHVYWYRQLPEEGLKFMVYLQKENIIDESGMPKERFSAEFPKEGPSILRIQQVVRGDSAAYFCASSPTGGIMNTEAFFGQGTRLTVV.

This clone was observed once. The CDR3 protein is CASTNRTKTYEQYF. The CDR3, as DNA: TGTGCCAGCACTAACAGGACCAAAACCTACGAGCAGTACTTC. This chain joins TRBV27 and TRBJ2-7, with D perhaps matching TRBD1 (5 bases). Trimming took off 7 bases at V and 2 bases at J, with 15 bases between the two ends. Germline CDR1 and CDR2: MNHEY and SMNVEV (reference sequence). The CDR3 is made up of 14 amino acids.

The chain is built from TRBV6-5 and TRBJ1-1; the match to TRBD1 covers 8 bases. Germline V gene lookup returns CDR1 MNHEY and CDR2 SVGAGI. J gave up 6 bases and V 6 bases, and 12 bases lay outside the gene matches. This CDR3 is built from 15 residues. This CDR3 is CASRIQQGDFSEAFF. CDR3 DNA: TGTGCCAGCAGGATACAACAGGGGGACTTCTCTGAAGCTTTCTTT.

The chain carries TRBV7-9 and TRBJ1-1; TRBD1 aligns across 7 bases. The V segment lost 4 bases and the J segment 4 bases; nucleotides outside the gene matches: 6. Germline lookup yields CDR1 SEHNR and CDR2 FQNEAQ (reference sequence). This CDR3 region has 14 residues. CDR3 in amino acids: CASSSRQGGTEAFF. The CDR3 coding sequence is TGTGCCAGCAGCTCGCGCCAGGGGGGCACTGAAGCTTTCTTT.

The chain employs TRBV29-1 and TRBJ1-6; TRBD1 agrees at 9 bases. The CDR3 totals 13 residues. Germline V gene sequence: CDR1 SQVTM, CDR2 ANQGSEA. With 4 bases clipped from V and 10 bases from J, the junction kept 5 bases outside the gene matches. CDR3 residues: CSVGTGEGSPLHF. The CDR3, as DNA: TGCAGCGTTGGGACAGGGGAGGGATCACCCCTCCACTTT. Variable domain in full (rest from reference TRBV29-1 and TRBJ1-6): SAVISQKPSRDICQRGTSLTIQCQVDSQVTMMFWYRQQPGQSLTLIATANQGSEATYESGFVIDKFPISRPNLTFSTLTVSNMSPEDSSIYLCSVGTGEGSPLHFGNGTRLTVT.

The chain recombines TRBV5-1 with TRBJ2-1; no definite D call. Trimming stripped 2 bases from V and 6 bases from J, with 12 bases between. Germline V gene sequence: CDR1 SGHRS, CDR2 YFSETQ. The CDR3 runs 14 residues. CDR3 region: CASSFKASPNEQFF. The CDR3 DNA is TGCGCCAGCAGCTTCAAAGCCTCCCCCAATGAGCAGTTCTTC.

This rearrangement joins TRBV6-5 to TRBJ2-7; TRBD1 matches at 7 bases. From germline, CDR1 is MNHEY and CDR2 SVGAGI. The CDR3 is 15 residues long. V shed 5 bases and J 0 bases; nucleotides not matched to a gene: 7. In DNA, the CDR3 is TGTGCCAGCAGTCGGACAGGACCGTACTCCTACGAGCAGTACTTC. It codes for CASSRTGPYSYEQYF.

The chain carries TRBV3-1 (or the pseudogene TRBV3-2) and TRBJ1-1, with D possibly TRBD1 on 5 matching bases. The V end lost 1 base, the J end lost 4 bases, and 10 bases lay between the germline ends. The length of the CDR3 is 14 residues. Germline CDR1 and CDR2: LGHDT and YNNKEL (reference sequence). CDR3 in amino acids: CASSQGGRATEAFF. In nucleotides, the CDR3 is TGTGCCAGCAGCCAAGGGGGCAGGGCCACTGAAGCTTTCTTT.

J is TRBJ2-3 and V is TRBV4-3; D unresolved. Germline lookup yields CDR1 LGHNA and CDR2 YSLEER. The CDR3 has 16 residues. The V gene lost 0 bases and the J gene lost 1 base, with 11 bases spanning the gap. The CDR3 reads CASSQDSNSRTDTQYF. In nucleotides, the CDR3 is TGCGCCAGCAGCCAAGATAGTAACAGTCGCACAGATACGCAGTATTTT.

This clone was seen more than once but under ten times. The V gene is TRBV19, the J gene TRBJ2-7; TRBD2 matches 7 bases. The CDR3 covers 14 residues. V trimming: 4 bases; J trimming: 0 bases; junction bases outside the gene matches: 3. From germline, CDR1 is LNHDA and CDR2 SQIVND (reference sequence). The CDR3 protein is CASSNQRDSYEQYF. CDR3 nucleotides: TGTGCCAGTAGTAACCAGCGGGACTCCTACGAGCAGTACTTC.

In the case of this clone: At the DNA level, this CDR3 is encoded by other sequences in the same sample as well. This chain connects TRBV4-1 to TRBJ1-1; D is perhaps TRBD1 (5 bases). Trimming shortened V by 1 base and J by 0 bases, and 6 bases separated the two germline ends. CDR1 and CDR2 from the germline V gene are MGHRA and YSYEKL. The CDR3 has 14 residues. The CDR3 DNA reads TGCGCCAGCAGCCAAGGACAGATGAACACTGAAGCTTTCTTT. This translates into CASSQGQMNTEAFF.

This chain connects TRBV6-2 or TRBV6-3 to TRBJ1-2, with 8 bases lining up with TRBD1. The germline V gene encodes CDR1 MNHEY and CDR2 SVGEGT. The CDR3 has 16 residues. The trim removed 0 bases at V and 7 bases at J, leaving 10 bases unmatched. The CDR3 is CASSYSMDREFRGYTF. The CDR3, as DNA: TGTGCCAGCAGTTACTCTATGGACAGGGAATTCCGTGGCTACACCTTC.

The chain's CDR3 is CASSPHVTSGRANEQFF. CDR3 sequence (DNA): TGTGCCAGCAGTCCCCACGTCACTAGCGGGAGAGCGAATGAGCAGTTCTTC. The rearrangement uses TRBV27 and TRBJ2-1, with 11 bases fitting TRBD2. Germline CDR1 and CDR2: MNHEY and SMNVEV (reference sequence). The V segment lost 5 bases and the J segment 7 bases; nucleotides outside the gene matches: 13. The CDR3 length is 17 residues.

The chain employs TRBV6-2 or TRBV6-3 and TRBJ2-3, with 8 bases aligning to TRBD2. This CDR3 has 17 amino acids. V was clipped by 2 bases and J by 4 bases; unmatched bases: 11. Germline-derived CDR1 and CDR2 are MNHEY and SVGEGT. The CDR3 spells CASSYEVGRAGADTQYF. Here the CDR3 DNA reads TGTGCCAGCAGTTACGAGGTCGGGAGGGCCGGGGCAGATACGCAGTATTTT.